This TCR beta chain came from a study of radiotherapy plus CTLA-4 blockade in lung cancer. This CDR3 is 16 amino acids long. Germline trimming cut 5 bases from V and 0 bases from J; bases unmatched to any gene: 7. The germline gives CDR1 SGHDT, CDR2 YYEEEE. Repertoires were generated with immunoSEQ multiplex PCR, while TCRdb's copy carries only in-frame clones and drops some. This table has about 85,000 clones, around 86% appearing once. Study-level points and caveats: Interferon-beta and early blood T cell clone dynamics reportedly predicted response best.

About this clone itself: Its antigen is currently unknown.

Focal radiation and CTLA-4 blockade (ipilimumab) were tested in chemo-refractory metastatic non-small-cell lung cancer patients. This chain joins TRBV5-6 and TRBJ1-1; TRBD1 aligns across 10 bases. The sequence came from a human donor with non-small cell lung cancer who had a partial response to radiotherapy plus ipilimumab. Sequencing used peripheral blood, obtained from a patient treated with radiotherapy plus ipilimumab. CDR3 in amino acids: CASSRDRGTMNTEAFF. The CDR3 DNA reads TGTGCCAGCAGTCGGGACAGGGGCACCATGAACACTGAAGCTTTCTTT.